The next 26 T cell receptor beta chains were all read from a single sample in a study of STAT3 mutations in large granular lymphocyte leukemia (dated by TCRdb to between 2018 and 2021). Beyond this particular receptor, the publication reports: At least one immunodominant TCRbeta clonotype was identified in every T-LGLL patient, and multiple immunodominant subclonotypes were identified in about half of the T-LGLL patients.

Library creation used the immunoSEQ multiplex PCR assay. The immuneACCESS repertoire file appears here via TCRdb, limited to in-frame rearrangements. These files lack a portion of the clones; in checked studies, under half of the deficit traces to unresolved V genes, and the cause of the others is not known. Recorded for this sample are tens of thousands of clones; 94% of them occurred a single time. About 6.8% of the sample comes from the top ten. No antigen has been identified for these receptors. The sequenced sample was peripheral blood mononuclear cells. All receptors derive from a middle-aged man with T-cell large granular lymphocyte leukemia. Some clones in this sample may be carry-over from other donors' samples. The age is the age at diagnosis.

This clone was counted between two and nine times. This chain uses TRBV19 with TRBJ1-6; D is unclear. With 5 bases removed from V and 7 bases from J, the gap between germline ends came to 9 bases. The CDR3 spans 13 residues. In germline, CDR1 is LNHDA, CDR2 SQIVND (reference sequence). The CDR3 DNA follows: TGTGCCAGTAGTCTGCAGGAAAATTCACCCCTCCACTTT. Translated: CASSLQENSPLHF. Looking up the rest from reference TRBV19 and TRBJ1-6 gives the full variable domain: DGGITQSPKYLFRKEGQNVTLSCEQNLNHDAMYWYRQDPGQGLRLIYYSQIVNDFQKGDIAEGYSVSREKKESFPLTVTSAQKNPTAFYLCASSLQENSPLHFGNGTRLTVT.

The genes are TRBV6-5 and TRBJ1-3; 7 bases are a match to TRBD1. With 6 bases clipped from V and 4 bases from J, the junction kept 3 bases outside the gene matches. Per the germline V gene, CDR1 is MNHEY and CDR2 is SVGAGI. The CDR3 sequence is 13 residues long. The CDR3 DNA follows: TGTGCCAGCAGCGGACAGGTCGGAAACACCATATATTTT. Protein: CASSGQVGNTIYF.

The rearrangement joins TRBV27 to TRBJ1-2; D is undetermined. Trimming took 6 bases from V and 6 from J, leaving 14 bases between them. The CDR3 contains 13 residues. Germline CDR1 is MNHEY and CDR2 is SMNVEV (reference sequence). CDR3 sequence: CASSSPVEDGYTF. The CDR3 region has the DNA TGTGCCAGCAGCTCTCCGGTGGAGGATGGCTACACCTTC.

V and J are TRBV5-1 and TRBJ1-2; weak D call: TRBD1 (6 bases). The length of the CDR3 is 14 residues. CDR1 and CDR2 from the germline V gene are SGHRS and YFSETQ. Trimming pared 1 base from V and 2 bases from J, leaving 9 bases between. The CDR3 bases are TGCGCCAGCAGCTTGTCTCAGGGGAACTATGGCTACACCTTC. Encoded protein: CASSLSQGNYGYTF.

This CDR3 reads CAWNWATQAGEAFF. The CDR3 region has the DNA TGTGCCTGGAATTGGGCGACCCAAGCAGGTGAAGCTTTCTTT. The V call is TRBV30, the J call TRBJ1-1; D remains unclear. Germline CDR1 is GTSNPN and CDR2 is SVGIG (reference sequence). Between the trimmed V and J ends, which lost 4 bases and 7 bases, there was a span of 19 bases. The CDR3 runs 14 residues.

In DNA form, the CDR3 reads TGTGCCAGCAGGGTACTAACAGGGACAGGGAGCTCCTACGAGCAGTACTTC. It specifies CASRVLTGTGSSYEQYF. This chain connects TRBV27 to TRBJ2-7; 9 positions match TRBD1. Germline trimming cut 6 bases from V and 0 bases from J; bases unmatched to any gene: 12. The CDR3 extends over 17 amino acids. Germline assignment: CDR1 MNHEY and CDR2 SMNVEV (reference sequence).

V gene TRBV27 combines with J gene TRBJ2-2, with 14 bases identical to TRBD2. The CDR3 covers 16 residues. V was clipped by 8 bases and J by 1 base; unmatched bases: 3. CDR1 and CDR2 from the germline V gene are MNHEY and SMNVEV (reference sequence). The CDR3 reads CASRTSGGLNTGELFF. For the CDR3, the DNA is TGTGCCAGCCGGACTAGCGGGGGGCTGAACACCGGGGAGCTGTTTTTT.

This chain uses TRBV13 with TRBJ1-3; 8 bases are shared with TRBD1. V shed 6 bases and J 0 bases; nucleotides not matched to a gene: 10. Germline V gene data show CDR1 as PRHDT and CDR2 as FYEKMQ (reference sequence). The CDR3 extends over 17 amino acids. The chain's CDR3 is CASSSRQGIYSGNTIYF. As DNA, the CDR3 is TGTGCCAGCAGTTCTAGACAGGGGATATACTCTGGAAACACCATATATTTT.

The chain recombines TRBV6-4 with TRBJ1-2, with D unresolved. The CDR3 runs to 15 residues. V was clipped by 6 bases and J by 4 bases, with 18 bases between them. CDR1 and CDR2 (germline): MRHNA, SNTAGT. CDR3 in DNA: TGTGCCAGCAGCCCGTTCGGAGGTCCGGGCTATGGCTACACCTTC. It yields the protein CASSPFGGPGYGYTF.

The V call is TRBV6-5, the J call TRBJ2-7, with D hard to call. In germline, CDR1 is MNHEY, CDR2 SVGAGI. The CDR3 is 13 residues long. Trimming stripped 6 bases from V and 6 bases from J, with 15 bases between. The CDR3 loop reads CASRVSSNSEQYF. CDR3 DNA sequence: TGTGCCAGCAGAGTATCATCAAACTCCGAGCAGTACTTC.

The chain employs TRBV5-1 and TRBJ2-7; the D gene could be TRBD1 or TRBD2 (6 bases each). CDR1 is SGHRS, CDR2 YFSETQ, per germline. The V and J ends lost 0 bases and 7 bases respectively, with 14 bases between them. The CDR3 spans 14 residues. The CDR3 DNA reads as TGCGCCAGCAGCTTGGGACAGGTGGGAGGAGAGCAGTACTTC. It codes for CASSLGQVGGEQYF.

The rearrangement uses TRBV5-1 and TRBJ2-3; weak D call: TRBD2 (5 bases). The CDR3 contains 13 residues. CDR1 and CDR2 (germline): SGHRS, YFSETQ. V gave up 9 bases and J gave up 5 bases, with 16 bases separating them. The CDR3 sequence: CATRPSAGDTQYF. CDR3 nucleotides: TGCGCCACCAGACCCTCGGCGGGAGATACGCAGTATTTT.

The rearrangement links TRBV4-1 to TRBJ1-6; D possibly corresponds to TRBD1 (6 bases). The CDR3 contains 16 residues. The germline CDR1 and CDR2 sequences are MGHRA and YSYEKL. Trimming pared 3 bases from V and 5 bases from J, leaving 14 bases between. CDR3 loop: CASSQDRIGNNSPLHF. The DNA of the CDR3 is TGCGCCAGCAGCCAGGACAGAATTGGGAATAATTCACCCCTCCACTTT.

The chain couples TRBV5-4 to TRBJ2-7; D may be TRBD1 (6 bases). V lost 2 bases to trimming and J lost 3 bases, with 12 bases between them. The CDR3 runs to 14 residues. Germline assignment: CDR1 SGHNT and CDR2 YYREEE (reference sequence). The CDR3 protein is CASSLQGNHYEQYF. The CDR3 DNA follows: TGTGCCAGCAGCTTACAGGGCAACCACTACGAGCAGTACTTC.

The V call is TRBV5-1, the J call TRBJ2-2; D may be TRBD1 or TRBD2 (5 bases each). CDR1 and CDR2 (germline): SGHRS, YFSETQ. The CDR3 totals 16 residues. V lost 3 bases, J lost 0 bases, and 12 bases lay in between. CDR3 in amino acids: CASSSSGTPNTGELFF. The CDR3 DNA is TGCGCCAGCAGCTCCTCAGGGACCCCGAACACCGGGGAGCTGTTTTTT.

CDR3 in amino acids: CASSQVGGQGAGEQFF. CDR3 nucleotide sequence: TGCGCCAGCAGCCAAGTAGGAGGACAGGGGGCGGGTGAGCAGTTCTTC. The gene calls are TRBV4-1 and TRBJ2-1, with TRBD1 matching over 11 bases. Germline CDR1 and CDR2: MGHRA and YSYEKL. The CDR3 length is 16 residues. Losses at the gene ends were 1 base for V and 9 bases for J; bases not matched to a gene: 8.

The V gene is TRBV7-9, the J gene TRBJ1-5; D unclear. The CDR3 loop spans 15 amino acids. From germline, CDR1 is SEHNR and CDR2 FQNEAQ (reference sequence). V was pared by 3 bases and J by 2 bases, with 11 bases between. CDR3 sequence (DNA): TGTGCCAGCAGCTTTGGCCGGGGAGGCAATCAGCCCCAGCATTTT. Encoded protein: CASSFGRGGNQPQHF.

This chain uses TRBV7-9 with TRBJ2-1, with no clear D. The CDR3 sequence is 15 residues long. V lost 0 bases and J 5 bases, leaving 11 bases between the germline ends. The V gene's germline CDR1 is SEHNR and CDR2 FQNEAQ (reference sequence). The CDR3 DNA is TGTGCCAGCAGCTTAGCTTACACCCGAAACAATGAGCAGTTCTTC. Residues: CASSLAYTRNNEQFF.

The chain combines TRBV18 with TRBJ1-2, with D uncertain. Germline loops: CDR1 KGHSH, CDR2 LQKENI. Trimming stripped 3 bases from V and 1 base from J, with 12 bases between. This CDR3 is 15 amino acids long. The CDR3 is CASSPQEAFNYGYTF. The CDR3 nucleotides read TGTGCCAGCTCACCGCAGGAAGCTTTTAACTATGGCTACACCTTC.

The chain recombines TRBV18 with TRBJ1-2; D may be TRBD1 (6 bases). Germline lookup yields CDR1 KGHSH and CDR2 LQKENI. This CDR3 comprises 13 residues. V was shortened by 3 bases and J by 8 bases, with 13 bases between the two germline ends. The CDR3 region is CASSPRQAQGYTF. CDR3 coding DNA: TGTGCCAGCTCACCTCGACAGGCCCAGGGCTACACCTTC.

This rearrangement joins TRBV7-9 to TRBJ1-6, with D unresolved. This CDR3 spans 14 amino acids. With 0 bases removed from V and 8 bases from J, the gap between germline ends came to 8 bases. Germline V gene lookup returns CDR1 SEHNR and CDR2 FQNEAQ (reference sequence). The CDR3 sequence: CASSLAGPHSPLHF. CDR3 DNA sequence: TGTGCCAGCAGCTTAGCAGGCCCCCATTCACCCCTCCACTTT.

The gene calls are TRBV7-2 and TRBJ1-5; TRBD1 might be the D (5 bases). This CDR3 contains 14 residues. Germline V gene sequence: CDR1 SGHTA, CDR2 FQGNSA. V shed 5 bases and J shed 7 bases, with 15 bases lying between them. In DNA form, the CDR3 reads TGTGCCAGCAGCCCTGGGACTACTGGGCAGCCCCAGCATTTT. This gives the protein CASSPGTTGQPQHF.

The rearrangement links TRBV6-5 to TRBJ1-2; 11 nucleotides align to TRBD1. This CDR3 has 15 residues. The trim removed 5 bases at V and 8 bases at J, leaving 10 bases unmatched. The V gene's germline CDR1 is MNHEY and CDR2 SVGAGI. CDR3 nucleotide sequence: TGTGCCAGCAGTCCGCGGACAGGGGGCGTGTGGGGCTACACCTTC. As protein: CASSPRTGGVWGYTF.

This rearrangement joins TRBV28 to TRBJ2-7; 12 bases fit TRBD1. CDR3 length equals 15 residues. The germline gives CDR1 MDHEN, CDR2 SYDVKM. The V segment lost 4 bases and the J segment 2 bases; nucleotides outside the gene matches: 3. The CDR3 coding sequence is TGTGCCAGCAGTTCCGGGACAGGGGGCCCCTACGAGCAGTACTTC. Amino acids: CASSSGTGGPYEQYF. The full variable domain, in which reference TRBV28 and TRBJ2-7 provide the parts outside the CDR3, is DVKVTQSSRYLVKRTGEKVFLECVQDMDHENMFWYRQDPGLGLRLIYFSYDVKMKEKGDIPEGYSVSREKKERFSLILESASTNQTSMYLCASSSGTGGPYEQYFGPGTRLTVT.

The rearrangement uses TRBV27 and TRBJ2-7, with 9 bases aligning to TRBD1. In germline, CDR1 is MNHEY, CDR2 SMNVEV (reference sequence). There are 14 residues in the CDR3. V shed 2 bases and J 4 bases; nucleotides not matched to a gene: 3. The CDR3 nucleotides are TGTGCCAGCAGTTTAGGACAGGGGCCTTACGAGCAGTACTTC. Translation gives CASSLGQGPYEQYF.

The chain links TRBV25-1 to TRBJ2-2; D gene ambiguous. The V end lost 6 bases, the J end lost 5 bases, and 13 bases lay between the germline ends. This CDR3 has 14 residues. CDR1 and CDR2 (germline): MGHDK, SYGVNS. CDR3 region: CASRETSTTGELFF. CDR3 DNA: TGTGCCAGCAGGGAGACAAGTACGACCGGGGAGCTGTTTTTT.